A single sample gave rise to the 22 T cell receptor beta chains below, sequenced in a study of CD8 T cells in ankylosing spondylitis. Study-wide results and limits: Characteristic, it appeared, of ankylosing spondylitis blood was a TCR beta motif of about eight highly homologous variants.

TCRdb re-derived calls from the 5' RACE reads in MiXCR, one entry per CDR3 protein. This table has 700,000 to 850,000 distinct CDR3 sequences, approximately 10% appearing once. These receptors have no known antigen. Sequencing used blood, either unsorted or a sorted T cell fraction (not recorded which). These receptors were obtained from a male donor with ankylosing spondylitis.

This clonotype has a count of ten or more. The genes are TRBV20-1 and TRBJ1-4; a weak D match, TRBD1 (5 bases). The V gene's germline CDR1 is DFQATT and CDR2 SNEGSKA (reference sequence). The CDR3 extends over 15 amino acids. V was cut by 0 bases and J by 0 bases, with 8 bases left in between. The CDR3 nucleotides read TGCAGTGCTAGAGACCCGACAGCAACTAATGAAAAACTGTTTTTT. Protein: CSARDPTATNEKLFF.

This clonotype has only a few counts. The genes are TRBV20-1 and TRBJ1-5; D not resolved. V was clipped by 4 bases and J by 7 bases, with 14 bases between them. The CDR3 is 13 residues long. Germline values: CDR1 DFQATT, CDR2 SNEGSKA (reference sequence). The CDR3 nucleotides are TGCAGTGCTAAGGTGGGGTCGGAACAGCCCCAGCATTTT. Encoded protein: CSAKVGSEQPQHF.

There are a few counts of this clonotype. The gene calls are TRBV7-2 and TRBJ1-2; D is possibly TRBD1 (6 bases). Trimming removed 4 bases at V and 8 bases at J, with 17 bases between. This CDR3 is 14 amino acids long. CDR1 is SGHTA, CDR2 FQGNSA, per germline. The CDR3 DNA reads as TGTGCCAGCAGCTCGTTCGGGGGCTTGGGAGGCTACACCTTC. Translating it yields CASSSFGGLGGYTF.

Concerning this clonotype itself: Germline and junction disagree at one end, which may indicate a read error. V gene TRBV7-7 combines with J gene TRBJ2-2; 8 bases match TRBD1. The CDR3 spans 16 residues. CDR1 is SSHAT, CDR2 FNYEAQ, per germline (reference sequence). This CDR3 is CASRPSGTGNTGELFF. As DNA, the CDR3 is TGTGCTAGCAGACCCTCCGGGACAGGGAACACCGGGGAGCTGTTTTTT.

A few counts support this clonotype. The chain uses TRBV5-1 and TRBJ2-7; D is unresolved. The germline V gene encodes CDR1 SGHRS and CDR2 YFSETQ. The CDR3 has 14 residues. V shed 0 bases and J shed 3 bases, with 10 bases lying between them. As DNA, the CDR3 is TGCGCCAGCAGCTTGGACGACATCGACTACGAGCAGTACTTC. Translating it yields CASSLDDIDYEQYF.

This clonotype was seen a handful of times. V gene TRBV7-2 combines with J gene TRBJ1-3; TRBD1 agrees at 8 bases. J was trimmed by 6 bases and V by 6 bases; bases with no gene match: 7. The germline CDR1 and CDR2 sequences are SGHTA and FQGNSA. The CDR3 contains 14 residues. The CDR3 is CASSTDRVENTIYF. CDR3 nucleotides: TGTGCCAGCAGTACGGACAGGGTTGAAAACACCATATATTTT. Complete variable domain (other parts from reference TRBV7-2 and TRBJ1-3): GAGVSQSPSNKVTEKGKDVELRCDPISGHTALYWYRQSLGQGLEFLIYFQGNSAPDKSGLPSDRFSAERTGGSVSTLTIQRTQQEDSAVYLCASSTDRVENTIYFGEGSWLTVV.

This clonotype was seen only a few times. This chain uses TRBV20-1 with TRBJ2-2, with a weak D call TRBD2 (6 bases). From germline, CDR1 is DFQATT and CDR2 SNEGSKA (reference sequence). CDR3 length: 14 amino acids. Trimming cost V 6 bases and J 2 bases, with 13 bases left between them. The CDR3 coding sequence is TGCAGTGCCCCAAGGAGGGCCAACACCGGGGAGCTGTTTTTT. It specifies CSAPRRANTGELFF.

This clonotype appeared a few times. The chain carries TRBV18 and TRBJ1-1; 10 bases are a match to TRBD1. Germline CDR1 reads KGHSH; CDR2 reads LQKENI. J gave up 11 bases and V 0 bases, and 3 bases lay outside the gene matches. The CDR3 consists of 13 residues. CDR3 loop: CASSPPGTGDAFF. The CDR3 region has the DNA TGTGCCAGCTCACCACCGGGGACAGGGGATGCTTTCTTT.

The chain has TRBV10-3 and TRBJ2-6; D might be TRBD2 (6 bases). The CDR3 is 17 residues long. Germline assignment: CDR1 ENHRY and CDR2 SYGVKD. Between the trimmed V and J ends, which lost 3 bases and 0 bases, there was a span of 12 bases. CDR3 in DNA: TGTGCCATCAGTGATCTTGGAGGGATCTCTGGGGCCAACGTCCTGACTTTC. Its protein product is CAISDLGGISGANVLTF.

This clonotype was observed at least ten times. V and J are TRBV5-1 and TRBJ2-7; D remains unclear. Germline V gene data show CDR1 as SGHRS and CDR2 as YFSETQ. V lost 0 bases and J 0 bases, leaving 10 bases between the germline ends. The length of the CDR3 is 15 residues. CDR3 residues: CASSLAPGLSYEQYF. The DNA for the CDR3 is TGCGCCAGCAGCTTGGCTCCGGGTCTCTCCTACGAGCAGTACTTC.

This clonotype appeared a few times. The chain employs TRBV20-1 and TRBJ2-5, with a weak D call TRBD1 (6 bases). The germline V and J ends were trimmed by 6 bases and 4 bases, with 12 bases remaining between them. This CDR3 spans 12 amino acids. The V gene's germline CDR1 is DFQATT and CDR2 SNEGSKA (reference sequence). The CDR3 DNA reads TGCAGTGCAAACAGGGCGCGAGAGACCCAGTACTTC. Protein: CSANRARETQYF.

This clonotype came up a few times. The chain employs TRBV7-2 and TRBJ2-7, with D perhaps matching TRBD1 (6 bases). CDR1 is SGHTA and CDR2 is FQGNSA in the germline V gene. CDR3 length: 16 amino acids. The V and J ends lost 5 bases and 3 bases respectively, with 20 bases between them. The CDR3: CASSIRDTAGYYEQYF. Written as DNA, the CDR3 is TGTGCCAGCAGCATCCGGGACACGGCTGGGTACTACGAGCAGTACTTC.

The V call is TRBV5-1, the J call TRBJ1-5; the D gene is possibly TRBD1 (6 bases). V gave up 0 bases and J gave up 1 base, with 11 bases separating them. The CDR3 length is 16 residues. Germline V gives CDR1 SGHRS, CDR2 YFSETQ. CDR3 nucleotide sequence: TGCGCCAGCAGCTTGGTGGGGGGGCCGAGCAATCAGCCCCAGCATTTT. Translation gives CASSLVGGPSNQPQHF.

This clonotype was observed at least ten times. The V and J genes are TRBV5-1 and TRBJ2-7; the D is unclear. The V end was cut by 0 bases, the J end by 2 bases, with 12 bases between. CDR1 is SGHRS, CDR2 YFSETQ, per germline. This CDR3 contains 15 residues. The CDR3 loop reads CASSLAAVSPYEQYF. CDR3 in DNA: TGCGCCAGCAGCTTGGCGGCAGTTTCCCCCTACGAGCAGTACTTC.

This clonotype showed up many times. This chain links TRBV10-3 with TRBJ2-3, with D possibly TRBD1 on 6 matching bases. The V gene's germline CDR1 is ENHRY and CDR2 SYGVKD. This CDR3 is built from 16 residues. The V end was cut by 6 bases, the J end by 0 bases, with 16 bases between. CDR3 in DNA: TGTGCCATCAGCCCTACGGGACATCCTAGCACAGATACGCAGTATTTT. It is translated as CAISPTGHPSTDTQYF.

This clonotype was counted only a few times. This chain connects TRBV18 to TRBJ2-1; weak D call: TRBD1 (5 bases). The V end lost 3 bases, the J end lost 6 bases, and 9 bases lay between the germline ends. The CDR3 has 13 amino acids. In germline, CDR1 is KGHSH, CDR2 LQKENI. The CDR3 DNA sequence: TGTGCCAGCTCACCCAGGGCTGGCAATGAGCAGTTCTTC. Its protein is CASSPRAGNEQFF.

V and J are TRBV12-3 or TRBV12-4 and TRBJ1-1; D is unresolved. The CDR3 consists of 14 residues. Trimming cost V 2 bases and J 6 bases, with 13 bases left between them. CDR3: CASSLFGGIPEAFF. Written as DNA, the CDR3 is TGTGCCAGCAGTTTATTCGGAGGAATCCCTGAAGCTTTCTTT.

This clonotype came up many times. The chain has TRBV5-1 and TRBJ1-2, with D possibly being TRBD1 (6 bases). This CDR3 contains 13 residues. V lost 3 bases to trimming and J lost 4 bases, with 10 bases between them. Germline V gene data show CDR1 as SGHRS and CDR2 as YFSETQ. The CDR3 spells CASSYEQGYGYTF. CDR3 DNA: TGCGCCAGCAGCTATGAACAGGGCTATGGCTACACCTTC.

The V and J genes are TRBV4-2 and TRBJ2-3, with D perhaps matching TRBD1 (5 bases). The CDR3 has 19 residues. The germline CDR1 and CDR2 sequences are LGHNA and YNFKEQ. Trimming took off 1 base at V and 3 bases at J, with 23 bases between the two ends. This CDR3 reads CASSQGSGAATVLTDTQYF. CDR3 in DNA: TGTGCCAGCAGCCAAGGGAGTGGGGCAGCCACTGTTCTGACAGATACGCAGTATTTT.

In this sample, this clonotype turned up many times. The genes are TRBV20-1 and TRBJ2-7, with 7 positions matching TRBD1. CDR1 and CDR2 (germline): DFQATT, SNEGSKA (reference sequence). The V gene end was trimmed by 6 bases and the J gene end by 0 bases; junction bases not matched to a gene: 5. The CDR3 runs to 13 residues. This CDR3 reads CSARQGASYEQYF. The CDR3 DNA follows: TGCAGTGCCCGACAGGGAGCCTCCTACGAGCAGTACTTC.

The chain combines TRBV20-1 with TRBJ1-6, with D maybe TRBD1 (5 bases). Trimming pared 3 bases from V and 5 bases from J, leaving 11 bases between. Germline values: CDR1 DFQATT, CDR2 SNEGSKA (reference sequence). The CDR3 totals 14 residues. CDR3 DNA: TGCAGTGCTAGTCAGCAGGGAAATAATTCACCCCTCCACTTT. It yields the protein CSASQQGNNSPLHF.

V usage is TRBV28 and J usage is TRBJ1-2, with 8 bases aligning to TRBD1. The junction had 10 bases not matched to a gene; V was cut back by 10 bases and J by 0 bases. Germline CDR1 and CDR2: MDHEN and SYDVKM. This CDR3 has 15 residues. CDR3 residues: CATLSSGQANYGYTF. CDR3 nucleotides: TGTGCCACTTTATCGTCGGGACAGGCTAACTATGGCTACACCTTC.